These 6 T cell receptor beta chains originate from one sample sequenced in a study of T cells in Graves' hyperthyroidism and ophthalmopathy. Template material for amplifying TCR beta CDR3 regions consisted of RNA transcripts. The primer set for the first-round RT-PCR of the TCR CDR3 was HTBI. TCRdb re-analysed the multiplex PCR reads in MiXCR, keeping a single row per CDR3 protein. The sample includes 650,000 to 800,000 distinct CDR3 sequences, roughly 45% seen only once; the top ten take roughly 6.5%. The sequenced material came from peripheral blood or thyroid tissue (not recorded which). These receptor sequences come from an adult man with Graves' disease, either hyperthyroidism or ophthalmopathy (not recorded which).

In the case of this clonotype: Possible read error: a much larger clone is one base away. Given the absence of the conserved phenylalanine or tryptophan at the CDR3 end, a read error is likely. V is TRBV29-1 and J is TRBJ1-4, with 7 bases matching TRBD1. The CDR3 has 13 amino acids. CDR1 is SQVTM and CDR2 is ANQGSEA in the germline V gene. The ends lost 6 bases at V and 7 bases at J; junction bases unmatched: 8. The CDR3: CSVLTGDGEKLFL. CDR3 in DNA: TGCAGCGTACTCACAGGGGACGGTGAAAAACTGTTTCTT.

This clonotype occurred many times. The rearrangement uses TRBV2 and TRBJ2-7; D unclear. Trimming took off 1 base at V and 1 base at J, with 2 bases between the two ends. This CDR3 comprises 12 residues. The germline V gene encodes CDR1 SNHLY and CDR2 FYNNEI. The CDR3 sequence: CASSEGSYEQYF. In DNA, the CDR3 is TGTGCCAGCAGTGAAGGGTCCTACGAGCAGTACTTC.

This rearrangement joins TRBV19 to TRBJ1-2, with TRBD1 identical over 7 bases. Per the germline V gene, CDR1 is LNHDA and CDR2 is SQIVND (reference sequence). The CDR3 consists of 16 residues. V lost 3 bases, J lost 8 bases, and 15 bases stayed unmatched. The CDR3 nucleotides read TGTGCCAGTAGTATTGAGACAGGGCTCATCTTTAGCGGCTACACCTTC. It is translated as CASSIETGLIFSGYTF.

The CDR3 spells CASSLGGAGVHYGYTF. The CDR3 DNA reads TGTGCCAGCAGCTTAGGAGGGGCAGGGGTTCACTATGGCTACACCTTC. The V and J genes are TRBV7-9 and TRBJ1-2; a possible D gene is TRBD1 (6 bases). The CDR3 loop spans 16 amino acids. Germline lookup yields CDR1 SEHNR and CDR2 FQNEAQ (reference sequence). V was clipped by 1 base and J by 3 bases, with 15 bases between them.

To note about this clonotype: A much larger clone is a single base away; this may be a read error. The J gene is TRBJ1-4, the V gene TRBV2; 7 nucleotides match TRBD1. CDR1 and CDR2 from the germline V gene are SNHLY and FYNNEI. The ends lost 6 bases at V and 7 bases at J; junction bases unmatched: 8. CDR3 length: 14 amino acids. The CDR3 DNA reads as TGTGCCAGCAGAATCGACAGGGCTGCTGAAAAACTGTTTTTT. Translation: CASRIDRAAEKLFF.

This clonotype was recorded many times. The CDR3 DNA reads as TGTGCCAGCAGCTCGGACGGAGATTCACCCCTCCACTTT. It encodes CASSSDGDSPLHF. The chain carries TRBV7-8 and TRBJ1-6; no reliable D call. Germline assignment: CDR1 SGHVS and CDR2 FQNEAQ. Deletions cut 4 bases from V and 8 bases from J, with 9 bases between. The CDR3 contains 13 residues.